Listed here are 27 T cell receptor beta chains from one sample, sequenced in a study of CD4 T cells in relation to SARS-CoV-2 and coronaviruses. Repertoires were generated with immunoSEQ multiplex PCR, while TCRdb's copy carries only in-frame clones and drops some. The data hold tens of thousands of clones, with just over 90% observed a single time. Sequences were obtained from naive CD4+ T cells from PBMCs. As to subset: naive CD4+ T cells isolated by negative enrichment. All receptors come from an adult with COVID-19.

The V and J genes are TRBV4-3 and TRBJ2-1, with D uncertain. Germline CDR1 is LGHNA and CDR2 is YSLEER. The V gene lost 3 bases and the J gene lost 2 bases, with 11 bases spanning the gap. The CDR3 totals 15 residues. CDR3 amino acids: CASSQGESAYNEQFF. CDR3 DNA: TGCGCCAGCAGCCAGGGCGAGTCGGCCTACAATGAGCAGTTCTTC.

The DNA of the CDR3 is TGTGCCAGCAGCTTCGGGTCATCGGACTACACCTTC. It encodes CASSFGSSDYTF. V is TRBV7-9 and J is TRBJ1-2; D remains ambiguous. Deletions cut 3 bases from V and 10 bases from J, with 12 bases between. The CDR3 spans 12 residues. Germline V CDR1 and CDR2: SEHNR, FQNEAQ (reference sequence).

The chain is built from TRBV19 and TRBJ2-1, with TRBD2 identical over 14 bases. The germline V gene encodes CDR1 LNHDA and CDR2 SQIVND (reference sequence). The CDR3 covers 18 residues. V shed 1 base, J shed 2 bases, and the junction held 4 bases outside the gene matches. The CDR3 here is CASSIAGTSGGAYNEQFF. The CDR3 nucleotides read TGTGCCAGTAGTATAGCCGGGACTAGCGGGGGCGCCTACAATGAGCAGTTCTTC.

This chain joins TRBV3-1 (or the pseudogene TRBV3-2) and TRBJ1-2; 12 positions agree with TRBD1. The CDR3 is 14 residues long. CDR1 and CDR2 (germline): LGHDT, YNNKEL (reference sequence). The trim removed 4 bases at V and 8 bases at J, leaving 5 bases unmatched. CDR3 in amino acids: CASSLGTGGGGYTF. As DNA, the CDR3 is TGTGCCAGCAGCCTCGGGACAGGGGGCGGGGGCTACACCTTC.

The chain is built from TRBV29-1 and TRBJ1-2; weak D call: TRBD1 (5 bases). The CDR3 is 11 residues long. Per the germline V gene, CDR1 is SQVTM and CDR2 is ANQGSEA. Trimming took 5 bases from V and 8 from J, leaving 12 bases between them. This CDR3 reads CSVFRDGGYTF. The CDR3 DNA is TGCAGCGTTTTTCGGGACGGGGGCTACACCTTC.

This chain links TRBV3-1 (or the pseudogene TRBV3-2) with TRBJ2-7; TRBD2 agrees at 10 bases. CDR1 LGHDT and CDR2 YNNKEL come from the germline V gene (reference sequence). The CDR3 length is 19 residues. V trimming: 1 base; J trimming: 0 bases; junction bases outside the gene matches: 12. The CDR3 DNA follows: TGTGCCAGCAGCCAAGCTTGGCTAGCGGGAGCGTCGGGCTCCTACGAGCAGTACTTC. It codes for CASSQAWLAGASGSYEQYF.

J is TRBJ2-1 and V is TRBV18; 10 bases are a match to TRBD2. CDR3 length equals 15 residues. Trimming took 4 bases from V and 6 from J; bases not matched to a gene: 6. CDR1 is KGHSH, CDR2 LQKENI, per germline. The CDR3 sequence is CASSLLAGDLNEQFF. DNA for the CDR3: TGTGCCAGCTCACTTCTAGCGGGAGACCTCAATGAGCAGTTCTTC.

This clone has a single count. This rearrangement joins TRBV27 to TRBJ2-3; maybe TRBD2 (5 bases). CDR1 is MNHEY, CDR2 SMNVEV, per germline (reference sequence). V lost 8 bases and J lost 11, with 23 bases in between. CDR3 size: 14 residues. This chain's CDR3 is CASGSGMQPLGQYF. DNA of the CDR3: TGTGCCAGCGGATCCGGGATGCAACCACTGGGGCAGTATTTT.

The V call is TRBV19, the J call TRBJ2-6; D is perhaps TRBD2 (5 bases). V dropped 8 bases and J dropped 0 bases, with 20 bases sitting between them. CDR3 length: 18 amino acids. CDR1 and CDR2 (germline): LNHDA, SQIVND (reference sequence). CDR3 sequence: CASSDGRAIVSGANVLTF. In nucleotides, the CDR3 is TGTGCCAGTTCTGACGGGCGGGCAATTGTCTCTGGGGCCAACGTCCTGACTTTC.

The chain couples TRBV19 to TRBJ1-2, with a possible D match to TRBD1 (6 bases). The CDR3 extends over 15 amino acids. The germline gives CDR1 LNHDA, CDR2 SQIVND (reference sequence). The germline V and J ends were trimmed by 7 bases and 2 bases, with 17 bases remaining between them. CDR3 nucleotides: TGTGCCAGTACTCTGGCGGACAGTTCCAACTATGGCTACACCTTC. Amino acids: CASTLADSSNYGYTF. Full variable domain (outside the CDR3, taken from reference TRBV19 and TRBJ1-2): DGGITQSPKYLFRKEGQNVTLSCEQNLNHDAMYWYRQDPGQGLRLIYYSQIVNDFQKGDIAEGYSVSREKKESFPLTVTSAQKNPTAFYLCASTLADSSNYGYTFGSGTRLTVV.

The CDR3 loop is CATSSSWRGDYNEQFF. The CDR3 DNA follows: TGTGCCACCAGCTCGAGCTGGCGGGGAGACTACAATGAGCAGTTCTTC. The rearrangement links TRBV24-1 to TRBJ2-1, with a weak D call TRBD2 (6 bases). V lost 7 bases and J lost 3, with 18 bases in between. From germline, CDR1 is KGHDR and CDR2 SFDVKD. The CDR3 length is 16 residues.

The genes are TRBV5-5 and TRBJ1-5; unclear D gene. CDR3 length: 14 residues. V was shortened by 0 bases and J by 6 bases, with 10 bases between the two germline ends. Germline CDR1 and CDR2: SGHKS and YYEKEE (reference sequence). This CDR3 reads CASSLVSMAQPQHF. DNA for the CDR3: TGTGCCAGCAGCTTGGTTTCAATGGCTCAGCCCCAGCATTTT. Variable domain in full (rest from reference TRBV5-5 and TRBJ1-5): DAGVTQSPTHLIKTRGQQVTLRCSPISGHKSVSWYQQVLGQGPQFIFQYYEKEERGRGNFPDRFSARQFPNYSSELNVNALLLGDSALYLCASSLVSMAQPQHFGDGTRLSIL.

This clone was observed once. The CDR3 bases are TGTGCCAGCAGCCCCGGGACAGGGCCGTGGGAGACCCAGTACTTC. Translating gives CASSPGTGPWETQYF. The chain has TRBV7-9 and TRBJ2-5; TRBD1 aligns across 9 bases. V was clipped by 5 bases and J by 5 bases; unmatched bases: 9. The CDR3 consists of 15 residues. Looked up from germline, CDR1 is SEHNR and CDR2 is FQNEAQ (reference sequence).

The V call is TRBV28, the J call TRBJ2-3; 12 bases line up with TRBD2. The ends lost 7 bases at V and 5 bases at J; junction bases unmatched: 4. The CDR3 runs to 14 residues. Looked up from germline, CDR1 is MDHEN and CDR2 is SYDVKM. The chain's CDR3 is CASNQLAGGDTQYF. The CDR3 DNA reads TGTGCCAGCAACCAACTAGCGGGAGGAGATACGCAGTATTTT.

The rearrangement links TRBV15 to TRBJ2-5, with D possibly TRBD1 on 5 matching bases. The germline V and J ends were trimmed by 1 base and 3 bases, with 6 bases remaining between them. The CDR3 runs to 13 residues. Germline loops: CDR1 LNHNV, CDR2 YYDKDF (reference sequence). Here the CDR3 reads CATSRVTEETQYF. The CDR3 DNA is TGTGCCACCAGCAGAGTGACAGAAGAGACCCAGTACTTC.

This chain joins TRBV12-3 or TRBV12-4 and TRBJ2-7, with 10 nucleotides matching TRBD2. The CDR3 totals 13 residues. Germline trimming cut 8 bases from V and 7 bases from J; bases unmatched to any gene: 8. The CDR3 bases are TGTGCCAGCCGTCGTCTAGCGGGAGATGAGCAGTACTTC. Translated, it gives CASRRLAGDEQYF.

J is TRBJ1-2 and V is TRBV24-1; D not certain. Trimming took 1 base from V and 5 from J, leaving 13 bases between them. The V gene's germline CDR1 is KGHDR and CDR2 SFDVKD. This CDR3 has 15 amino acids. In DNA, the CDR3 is TGTGCCACCAGTGATTTTACACCGTTCGGGTATGGCTACACCTTC. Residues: CATSDFTPFGYGYTF.

The CDR3 DNA follows: TGTGCCAGCTCACCGGGGGTCGGACAGGGTAATCAGCCCCAGCATTTT. Residues: CASSPGVGQGNQPQHF. The chain joins TRBV18 to TRBJ1-5; 8 bases match TRBD1. This CDR3 spans 16 amino acids. CDR1 is KGHSH, CDR2 LQKENI, per germline. J gave up 4 bases and V 3 bases, and 8 bases lay outside the gene matches.

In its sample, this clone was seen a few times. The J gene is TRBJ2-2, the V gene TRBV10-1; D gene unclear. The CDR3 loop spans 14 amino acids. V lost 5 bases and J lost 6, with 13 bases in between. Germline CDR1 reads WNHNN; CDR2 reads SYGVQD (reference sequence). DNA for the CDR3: TGCGCCAGCAGTCGTGACACATACCCCGGGGAGCTGTTTTTT. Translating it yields CASSRDTYPGELFF.

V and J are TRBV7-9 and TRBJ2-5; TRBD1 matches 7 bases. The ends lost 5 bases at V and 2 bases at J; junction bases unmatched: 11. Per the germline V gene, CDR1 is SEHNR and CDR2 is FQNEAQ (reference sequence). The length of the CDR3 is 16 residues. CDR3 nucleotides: TGTGCCAGCAGCCCACAGTGGGACAGCCCGCAAGAGACCCAGTACTTC. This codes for CASSPQWDSPQETQYF.

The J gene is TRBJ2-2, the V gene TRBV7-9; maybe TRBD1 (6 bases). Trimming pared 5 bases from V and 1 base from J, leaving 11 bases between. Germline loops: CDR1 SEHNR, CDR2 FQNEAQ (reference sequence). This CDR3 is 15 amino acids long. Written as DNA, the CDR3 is TGTGCCAGCAGCCCCCCGGGACAGAACACCGGGGAGCTGTTTTTT. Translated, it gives CASSPPGQNTGELFF. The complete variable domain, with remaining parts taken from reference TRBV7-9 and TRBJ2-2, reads DTGVSQNPRHKITKRGQNVTFRCDPISEHNRLYWYRQTLGQGPEFLTYFQNEAQLEKSRLLSDRFSAERPKGSFSTLEIQRTEQGDSAMYLCASSPPGQNTGELFFGEGSRLTVL.

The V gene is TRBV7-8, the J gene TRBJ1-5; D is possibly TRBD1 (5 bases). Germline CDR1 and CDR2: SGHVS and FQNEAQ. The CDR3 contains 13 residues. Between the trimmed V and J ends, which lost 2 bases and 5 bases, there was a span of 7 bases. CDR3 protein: CASSLQGDQPQHF. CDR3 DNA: TGTGCCAGCAGCTTACAGGGTGATCAGCCCCAGCATTTT.

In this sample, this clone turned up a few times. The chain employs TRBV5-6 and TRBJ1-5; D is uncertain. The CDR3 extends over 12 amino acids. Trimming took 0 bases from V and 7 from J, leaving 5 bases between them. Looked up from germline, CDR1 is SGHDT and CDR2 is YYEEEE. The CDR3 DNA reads TGTGCCAGCAGCTTGGTGGGGCAGCCCCAGCATTTT. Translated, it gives CASSLVGQPQHF.

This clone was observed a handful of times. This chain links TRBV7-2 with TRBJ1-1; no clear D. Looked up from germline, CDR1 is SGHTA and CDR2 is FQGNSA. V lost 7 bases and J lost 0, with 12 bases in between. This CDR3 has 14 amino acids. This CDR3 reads CASMWPTMNTEAFF. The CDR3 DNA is TGTGCCAGCATGTGGCCGACAATGAACACTGAAGCTTTCTTT.

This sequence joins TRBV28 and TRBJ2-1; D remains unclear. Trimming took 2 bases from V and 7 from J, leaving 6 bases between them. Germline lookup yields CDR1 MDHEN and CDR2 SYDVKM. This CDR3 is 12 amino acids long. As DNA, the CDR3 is TGTGCCAGCAGTTTACGACGGAATGAGCAGTTCTTC. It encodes CASSLRRNEQFF.

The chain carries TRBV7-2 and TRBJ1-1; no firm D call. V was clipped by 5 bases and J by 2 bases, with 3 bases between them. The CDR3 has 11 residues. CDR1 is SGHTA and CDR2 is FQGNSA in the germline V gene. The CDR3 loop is CASSINTEAFF. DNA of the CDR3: TGTGCCAGCAGCATTAACACTGAAGCTTTCTTT.

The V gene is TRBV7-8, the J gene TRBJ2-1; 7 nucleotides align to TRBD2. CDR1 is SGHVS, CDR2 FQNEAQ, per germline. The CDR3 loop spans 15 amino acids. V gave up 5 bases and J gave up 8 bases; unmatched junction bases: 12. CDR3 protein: CASSPRGVAPHEQFF. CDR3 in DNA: TGTGCCAGCAGCCCTCGGGGGGTAGCGCCCCATGAGCAGTTCTTC.